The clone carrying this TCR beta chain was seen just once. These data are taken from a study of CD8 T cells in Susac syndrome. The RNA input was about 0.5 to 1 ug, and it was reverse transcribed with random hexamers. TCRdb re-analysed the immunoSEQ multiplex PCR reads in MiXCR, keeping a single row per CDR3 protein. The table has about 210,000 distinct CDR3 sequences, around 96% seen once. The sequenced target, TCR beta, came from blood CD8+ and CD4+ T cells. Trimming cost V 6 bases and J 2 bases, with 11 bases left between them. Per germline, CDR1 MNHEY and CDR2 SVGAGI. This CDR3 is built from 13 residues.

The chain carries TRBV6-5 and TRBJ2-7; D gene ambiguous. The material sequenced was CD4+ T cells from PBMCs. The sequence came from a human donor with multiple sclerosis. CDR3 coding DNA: TGTGCCAGCAGCCGAGGATCAACCTACGAGCAGTACTTC. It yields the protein CASSRGSTYEQYF.